This passage covers 11 T cell receptor beta chains from one sample sequenced in a study of response to subunit inactivated influenza vaccine. TCRdb re-called the RT-PCR reads through MiXCR, storing one row per CDR3 protein. Here the sample spans about 520,000 distinct CDR3 sequences, roughly 23% being singletons. The sample was CD4+ T cells sorted from PBMCs, taken around 5 days after vaccination. These receptors came from a man over 45 who received an inactivated influenza vaccine.

V usage is TRBV6-5 and J usage is TRBJ2-3, with D perhaps TRBD2 (6 bases). The germline V gene encodes CDR1 MNHEY and CDR2 SVGAGI. The length of the CDR3 is 15 residues. V was trimmed by 2 bases and J by 3 bases, leaving 12 bases between them. The CDR3 is CASSYGAGRTDTQYF. For the CDR3, the DNA is TGTGCCAGCAGTTACGGGGCGGGAAGAACAGATACGCAGTATTTT.

The V gene is TRBV12-3 or TRBV12-4, the J gene TRBJ1-1, with D unresolved. This CDR3 is 11 amino acids long. V was shortened by 5 bases and J by 4 bases, with 5 bases between the two germline ends. The CDR3 here is CASSGATEAFF. The DNA for the CDR3 is TGTGCCAGCAGTGGTGCCACTGAAGCTTTCTTT.

This rearrangement joins TRBV20-1 to TRBJ2-1; D may be TRBD2 (5 bases). The germline V gene encodes CDR1 DFQATT and CDR2 SNEGSKA (reference sequence). V was trimmed by 2 bases and J by 6 bases, leaving 20 bases between them. The CDR3 runs to 16 residues. CDR3 protein: CSARSVGSGNFNEQFF. For the CDR3, the DNA is TGCAGTGCTAGAAGTGTGGGAAGCGGTAACTTCAATGAGCAGTTCTTC.

The chain recombines TRBV5-1 with TRBJ2-3, with D perhaps matching TRBD2 (5 bases). The CDR3 runs 15 residues. Germline V gives CDR1 SGHRS, CDR2 YFSETQ. Trimming took 0 bases from V and 3 from J, leaving 11 bases between them. The CDR3 nucleotides are TGCGCCAGCAGCTTGGACGGGATACGAACAGATACGCAGTATTTT. Translation: CASSLDGIRTDTQYF. The whole variable domain, remainder taken from reference TRBV5-1 and TRBJ2-3, is KAGVTQTPRYLIKTRGQQVTLSCSPISGHRSVSWYQQTPGQGLQFLFEYFSETQRNKGNFPGRFSGRQFSNSRSEMNVSTLELGDSALYLCASSLDGIRTDTQYFGPGTRLTVL.

The chain has TRBV7-2 and TRBJ1-5; D gene ambiguous. Germline V gives CDR1 SGHTA, CDR2 FQGNSA. This CDR3 has 15 residues. V lost 6 bases to trimming and J lost 5 bases, with 17 bases between them. CDR3 region: CASSFHSEAHQPQHF. The CDR3 DNA reads as TGTGCCAGCAGTTTCCACTCGGAGGCCCATCAGCCCCAGCATTTT.

There are many counts of this clonotype. The rearrangement links TRBV2 to TRBJ2-3; 10 bases are a match to TRBD2. Germline values: CDR1 SNHLY, CDR2 FYNNEI. V lost 5 bases to trimming and J lost 4 bases; unmatched junction nucleotides: 6. The CDR3 consists of 15 residues. Written as DNA, the CDR3 is TGTGCCAGCAGTTCGACTAGCGGGCAAGCAGATACGCAGTATTTT. Protein sequence: CASSSTSGQADTQYF.

This chain connects TRBV5-6 to TRBJ2-3, with TRBD1 identical over 11 bases. Trimming cost V 4 bases and J 8 bases; bases outside gene matches: 6. The CDR3 loop spans 14 amino acids. Germline V gene data show CDR1 as SGHDT and CDR2 as YYEEEE. CDR3 residues: CASSPGQGASTQYF. The CDR3 region has the DNA TGTGCCAGCAGCCCCGGACAGGGGGCAAGTACGCAGTATTTT.

This clonotype was recorded only once. The chain is built from TRBV12-3 or TRBV12-4 and TRBJ2-7, with D hard to call. Deletions cut 5 bases from V and 0 bases from J, with 11 bases between. The CDR3 covers 14 residues. The CDR3 loop reads CASSPSISSYEQYF. The CDR3, as DNA: TGTGCCAGCAGTCCCTCGATAAGCTCCTACGAGCAGTACTTC.

This chain links TRBV20-1 with TRBJ2-3, with TRBD2 matching over 10 bases. The CDR3 contains 15 residues. The germline CDR1 and CDR2 sequences are DFQATT and SNEGSKA (reference sequence). The trim removed 5 bases at V and 4 bases at J, leaving 9 bases unmatched. CDR3 protein: CSASRTSGVADTQYF. As DNA, the CDR3 is TGCAGTGCTTCAAGGACTAGCGGTGTCGCAGATACGCAGTATTTT.

This clonotype has only a few counts. The chain employs TRBV5-1 and TRBJ2-3; 8 nucleotides line up with TRBD2. The germline gives CDR1 SGHRS, CDR2 YFSETQ. CDR3 length: 17 amino acids. J lost 6 bases, V lost 4 bases, and 16 bases had no gene match. This CDR3 reads CASSLGMGRGVPDTQYF. In DNA form, the CDR3 reads TGCGCCAGCAGCCTGGGGATGGGGCGGGGGGTCCCGGATACGCAGTATTTT.

The chain employs TRBV11-2 and TRBJ2-7; either TRBD1 or TRBD2 may supply D (5 bases each). The ends were cut back, 1 base at V and 4 bases at J, with 14 bases in the middle. The CDR3 sequence is 15 residues long. CDR1 SGHAT and CDR2 FQNNGV come from the germline V gene. In DNA form, the CDR3 reads TGTGCCAGCAGCTTAGTTGCAGGGACGGTATACGAGCAGTACTTC. Protein sequence: CASSLVAGTVYEQYF.